The entry below gives a single T cell receptor (beta chain) sequence along with its context. Its antigen remains unidentified. In germline, CDR1 is SGHNT, CDR2 YYREEE (reference sequence). With 4 bases removed from V and 1 base from J, the gap between germline ends came to 17 bases. The CDR3 length is 16 residues. The study co-extracted DNA and RNA from 20-30 mg of unsorted bulk tissue. The data stem from a study of tumor-infiltrating lymphocytes in primary liver carcinoma. For the study at large: Tumor lesions were T1-T3 N0M0 and spanned roughly 4 to 10 cm. Samples yielded about 3.5 to 7.5 million productive TCRbeta reads, similar across tissue types. Study observations and caveats: Tumor specimens were characterized by a significantly higher top-250-clone fraction than blood (p = 0.039).

The authors made TCR beta cDNA from 400 to 550 ng total RNA with a constant-region primer. Researchers made the TCR beta libraries by running three nested multiplex PCR rounds with slightly modified ARM-PCR. The two initial PCR rounds, around 10 cycles each, used TRBV1-TRBV30 forward and C-beta reverse primers. TCRdb reanalysed the multiplex PCR reads using MiXCR and keeps one entry per CDR3 protein. The top ten clones hold around 8.8% of a sample with about 99,000 distinct CDR3 sequences, over 55% of them seen once. J is TRBJ2-5 and V is TRBV5-4; D is possibly TRBD1 or TRBD2 (5 bases each). The sequence came from a woman aged 60 to 75 with primary liver carcinoma and hepatitis B virus infection. The sample taken for sequencing was liver tumor tissue from sampling region 5. Stated subset: tumor region T5, tumor centre. CDR3 amino acids: CASSMVWDGAQETQYF. The CDR3 nucleotides are TGTGCCAGCAGCATGGTCTGGGACGGCGCCCAAGAGACCCAGTACTTC.